One and the same sample provided the 16 T cell receptor beta chains below, sequenced in a study of a mutant IDH1 vaccine in newly diagnosed glioma. These receptors' antigens are unknown. Noted time point: week 11, during vaccination. The content of each vaccine dose was 300 ug of mutant IDH1 20-mer peptide, and topical imiquimod accompanied it. Measured with immunoSEQ multiplex PCR; TCRdb has only the in-frame clones, and not every one. The table lists under 55,000 clones, around 90% of them singletons, with 2% to 2.5% in the top ten. The input for sequencing was PBMCs, taken from a glioma patient whose treatment included an IDH1 peptide vaccine. The origin of the receptors is a man aged 50-59 years with glioma.

In the case of this clone: The junction departs from germline at one end; a sequencing error may be responsible. The rearrangement joins TRBV7-9 to TRBJ1-5, with no clear D. CDR3 length equals 12 residues. Germline CDR1 SEHNR, CDR2 FQNEAQ (reference sequence). The CDR3 DNA reads TGTGTCAGCAGCTTAGGGAATCAGCCCCAGCATTTT. Protein sequence: CVSSLGNQPQHF.

The chain couples TRBV5-8 to TRBJ1-1, with TRBD1 as a possible D gene (5 bases). V lost 2 bases and J lost 1, with 12 bases in between. The CDR3 totals 15 residues. CDR1 is SGHTS, CDR2 YDEGEE, per germline. CDR3 in DNA: TGTGCCAGCAGCTTCGGAGCAGGGACGAACACTGAAGCTTTCTTT. Translated: CASSFGAGTNTEAFF.

The CDR3 region has the DNA TGTGCCAGCAGAATCGGGGGGACTAGCGGCTACAATGAGCAGTTCTTC. Translated: CASRIGGTSGYNEQFF. The chain links TRBV2 to TRBJ2-1; 11 nucleotides line up with TRBD2. Trimming removed 6 bases from V and 3 bases from J; junction bases left unmatched: 7. Germline lookup yields CDR1 SNHLY and CDR2 FYNNEI. The CDR3 length is 16 residues.

This sequence joins TRBV2 and TRBJ2-1; 8 bases fit TRBD1. Germline V gene sequence: CDR1 SNHLY, CDR2 FYNNEI. The CDR3 is 12 residues long. With 4 bases clipped from V and 12 bases from J, the junction kept 5 bases outside the gene matches. CDR3 sequence: CASSADRGWQFF. In DNA, the CDR3 is TGTGCCAGCAGTGCAGACAGGGGATGGCAGTTCTTC.

The chain employs TRBV5-4 and TRBJ1-1; perhaps TRBD1 as D (6 bases). The CDR3 runs to 14 residues. V lost 4 bases and J 0 bases, leaving 10 bases between the germline ends. The germline V gene encodes CDR1 SGHNT and CDR2 YYREEE (reference sequence). The CDR3 spells CASSLRDMNTEAFF. The DNA for the CDR3 is TGTGCCAGCAGCCTCCGGGACATGAACACTGAAGCTTTCTTT.

This clone was seen more than once but under ten times. The chain recombines TRBV10-1 with TRBJ2-7; D is perhaps TRBD2 (5 bases). The CDR3 contains 12 residues. The V end was cut by 5 bases, the J end by 3 bases, with 8 bases between. Germline V gene data show CDR1 as WNHNN and CDR2 as SYGVQD (reference sequence). The CDR3 nucleotides read TGCGCCAGCAGTAACGGGATCTACGAGCAGTACTTC. Protein product: CASSNGIYEQYF.

The J gene is TRBJ2-5, the V gene TRBV5-1, with D perhaps matching TRBD2 (6 bases). Per germline, CDR1 SGHRS and CDR2 YFSETQ. CDR3 size: 14 residues. Trimming stripped 4 bases from V and 0 bases from J, with 10 bases between. In DNA form, the CDR3 reads TGCGCCAGCAGCCCACGGGGGAACCAAGAGACCCAGTACTTC. It encodes CASSPRGNQETQYF.

V usage is TRBV27 and J usage is TRBJ1-4; D perhaps matches TRBD1 (5 bases). Germline lookup yields CDR1 MNHEY and CDR2 SMNVEV (reference sequence). The CDR3 totals 16 residues. Trimming removed 0 bases from V and 5 bases from J, with 13 bases in between. The CDR3 nucleotides are TGTGCCAGCAGTTTATCCCCGGGACGGAAGAATGAAAAACTGTTTTTT. It specifies CASSLSPGRKNEKLFF. Based on the CDR3 plus reference TRBV27 and TRBJ1-4, the full variable domain is EAQVTQNPRYLITVTGKKLTVTCSQNMNHEYMSWYRQDPGLGLRQIYYSMNVEVTDKGDVPEGYKVSRKEKRNFPLILESPSPNQTSLYFCASSLSPGRKNEKLFFGSGTQLSVL.

V and J are TRBV28 and TRBJ2-1; possible D gene TRBD1, 5 bases. The V gene's germline CDR1 is MDHEN and CDR2 SYDVKM. CDR3 length: 16 amino acids. Trimming cost V 3 bases and J 7 bases, with 19 bases left between them. Here the CDR3 DNA reads TGTGCCAGCAGTTTTATAGGTGACAGCCAAGCGAATGAGCAGTTCTTC. It yields the protein CASSFIGDSQANEQFF. Complete variable domain (other parts from reference TRBV28 and TRBJ2-1): DVKVTQSSRYLVKRTGEKVFLECVQDMDHENMFWYRQDPGLGLRLIYFSYDVKMKEKGDIPEGYSVSREKKERFSLILESASTNQTSMYLCASSFIGDSQANEQFFGPGTRLTVL.

This clone was seen more than once but under ten times. The chain is built from TRBV4-1 and TRBJ2-1; TRBD2 aligns across 7 bases. J was trimmed by 6 bases and V by 3 bases; bases with no gene match: 11. The CDR3 has 16 residues. Germline CDR1 reads MGHRA; CDR2 reads YSYEKL. The CDR3 DNA reads TGCGCCAGCAGCCATTTGGGGGGAGGGCCCTCCAATGAGCAGTTCTTC. As protein: CASSHLGGGPSNEQFF.

This clone was seen just once. The chain combines TRBV29-1 with TRBJ1-2, with D uncertain. This CDR3 is built from 14 residues. With 4 bases removed from V and 0 bases from J, the gap between germline ends came to 12 bases. The V gene's germline CDR1 is SQVTM and CDR2 ANQGSEA. This chain's CDR3 is CSVGASGTNYGYTF. The CDR3 region has the DNA TGCAGCGTTGGGGCTTCGGGTACTAACTATGGCTACACCTTC.

The chain employs TRBV7-9 and TRBJ1-2; D is uncertain. The CDR3 is 12 residues long. Germline CDR1 is SEHNR and CDR2 is FQNEAQ (reference sequence). Trimming pared 5 bases from V and 4 bases from J, leaving 8 bases between. CDR3 in amino acids: CASSLTGYGYTF. CDR3 nucleotide sequence: TGTGCCAGCAGCCTGACGGGCTATGGCTACACCTTC.

The CDR3 here is CASSPLRGVTEAFF. The CDR3 nucleotides are TGTGCCAGCAGCCCCCTGCGAGGGGTCACTGAAGCTTTCTTT. This chain uses TRBV13 with TRBJ1-1; a possible D gene is TRBD1 (5 bases). The CDR3 extends over 14 amino acids. Trimming removed 5 bases at V and 4 bases at J, with 14 bases between. The V gene's germline CDR1 is PRHDT and CDR2 FYEKMQ (reference sequence).

The chain couples TRBV27 to TRBJ1-6; a possible D gene is TRBD1 (5 bases). V was clipped by 6 bases and J by 14 bases, with 17 bases between them. The germline V gene has CDR1 MNHEY and CDR2 SMNVEV (reference sequence). This CDR3 has 13 residues. This CDR3 reads CASRSGTGGALHF. CDR3 sequence (DNA): TGTGCCAGCAGGAGTGGGACCGGCGGGGCCCTCCACTTT.

The chain combines TRBV28 with TRBJ1-2; no reliable D call. The CDR3 loop spans 14 amino acids. V was shortened by 6 bases and J by 8 bases, with 19 bases between the two germline ends. CDR1 MDHEN and CDR2 SYDVKM come from the germline V gene. Written as DNA, the CDR3 is TGTGCCAGCAGCAACCGTGGCTCTCGAGGGGGCTACACCTTC. Translation gives CASSNRGSRGGYTF.

This chain joins TRBV6-5 and TRBJ1-1; the D gene is possibly TRBD1 (5 bases). Germline values: CDR1 MNHEY, CDR2 SVGAGI. The V end lost 6 bases, the J end lost 2 bases, and 13 bases lay between the germline ends. The length of the CDR3 is 14 residues. DNA for the CDR3: TGTGCCAGCAGACCTCCTCAGGGAAACACTGAAGCTTTCTTT. It is translated as CASRPPQGNTEAFF.